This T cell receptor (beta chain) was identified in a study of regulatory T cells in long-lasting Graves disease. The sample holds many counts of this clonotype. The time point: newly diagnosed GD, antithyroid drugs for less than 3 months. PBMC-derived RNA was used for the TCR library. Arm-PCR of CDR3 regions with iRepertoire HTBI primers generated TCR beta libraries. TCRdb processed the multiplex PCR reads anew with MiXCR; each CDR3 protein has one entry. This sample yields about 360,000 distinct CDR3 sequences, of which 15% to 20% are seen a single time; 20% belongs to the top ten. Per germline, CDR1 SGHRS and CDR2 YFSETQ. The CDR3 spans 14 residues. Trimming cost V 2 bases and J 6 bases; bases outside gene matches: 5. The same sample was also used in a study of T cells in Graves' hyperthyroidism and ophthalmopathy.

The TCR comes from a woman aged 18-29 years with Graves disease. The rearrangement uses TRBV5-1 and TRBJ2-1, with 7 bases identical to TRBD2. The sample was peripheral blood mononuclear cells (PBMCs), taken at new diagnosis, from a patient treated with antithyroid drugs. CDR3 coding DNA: TGCGCCAGCAGCTTTTACGGCGGGAGCAATGAGCAGTTCTTC. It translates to CASSFYGGSNEQFF.